This T cell receptor (beta chain) was identified during a study of blood T cell repertoires in COVID-19. Germline-derived CDR1 and CDR2 are SNHLY and FYNNEI. The ends lost 1 base at V and 3 bases at J; junction bases unmatched: 10. The length of the CDR3 is 17 residues. TCRdb's copy holds only in-frame clones and misses some; the assay was immunoSEQ multiplex PCR. This sample has under 200,000 clones, with more than 80% found just once. The sequenced sample was PBMCs or T cells enriched from blood (not recorded which). The origin of this receptor is a man in his forties or fifties who had recovered from COVID-19. The chain has TRBV2 and TRBJ2-3; 7 bases are a match to TRBD2. CDR3 in DNA: TGTGCCAGCAGTGAAGTGGGTTTGCGGGGGACTACAGATACGCAGTATTTT. It is translated as CASSEVGLRGTTDTQYF.